These T cell receptor beta chains were read from a single sample in a study of blood T cells in healthy people across ages. TCRdb called the 5' RACE reads again in MiXCR, with one record for every CDR3 protein. Of hundreds of thousands of distinct CDR3 sequences listed, 47% are singletons. The sequenced sample consisted of blood. Receptor source: a man at least 80 years old in good health. Each CDR3 is given with its conserved first and last residue. Each record gives: clone size, V gene, D gene, J gene, CDR3 DNA, CDR3 protein. The D gene is left open where the match is weak. Only part of the rows carry a size: once, few, many, or a class if the clone is expanded.

clone size: -; V gene: TRBV20-1; D gene: -; J gene: TRBJ1-6; CDR3 DNA: TGCAGTGCTAGGGGGCCCGTGGATAATTCACCCCTCCACTTT; CDR3 protein: CSARGPVDNSPLHF
clone size: many; V gene: TRBV7-9; D gene: TRBD2; J gene: TRBJ2-4; CDR3 DNA: TGTGCCAGCACCAAAATAGCGGGAAAAGCCAAAAACATTCAGTACTTC; CDR3 protein: CASTKIAGKAKNIQYF
clone size: -; V gene: TRBV20-1; D gene: -; J gene: TRBJ2-1; CDR3 DNA: TGCAGTGCTAGAGCCCCAAATAGCGGCCTATACAATGAGCAGTTCTTC; CDR3 protein: CSARAPNSGLYNEQFF
clone size: -; V gene: TRBV5-6; D gene: -; J gene: TRBJ2-1; CDR3 DNA: TGTGCCAGCAGCGGGGGACCGAAGCAGTTCTTC; CDR3 protein: CASSGGPKQFF
clone size: -; V gene: TRBV6-6; D gene: TRBD1; J gene: TRBJ1-3; CDR3 DNA: TGTGCCAGCAGCGACACCGGGACAGGGGCTGGAAACACCATATATTTT; CDR3 protein: CASSDTGTGAGNTIYF
clone size: -; V gene: TRBV7-9; D gene: -; J gene: TRBJ2-1; CDR3 DNA: TGTGCCAGCAGCCCCCTCGCGGTGAGCTCCTACAATGAGCAGTTCTTC; CDR3 protein: CASSPLAVSSYNEQFF
clone size: -; V gene: TRBV15; D gene: TRBD2; J gene: TRBJ2-1; CDR3 DNA: TGTGCCACCAGCAGAGACGATGCGGGAGATCGGAATGAGCAGTTCTTC; CDR3 protein: CATSRDDAGDRNEQFF
clone size: -; V gene: TRBV7-2; D gene: -; J gene: TRBJ2-5; CDR3 DNA: TGTGCCAGCAGCTTCAGGCCGGGTGAGACCCAGTACTTC; CDR3 protein: CASSFRPGETQYF
clone size: -; V gene: TRBV20-1; D gene: TRBD2; J gene: TRBJ2-3; CDR3 DNA: TGCAGTGCTAGCGACTCCCGCCCTAGCGGAATCACAGATACGCAGTATTTT; CDR3 protein: CSASDSRPSGITDTQYF
clone size: -; V gene: TRBV7-2; D gene: -; J gene: TRBJ2-5; CDR3 DNA: TGTGCCAGCAGCTTATGGACCGGCCAAGAGACCCAGTACTTC; CDR3 protein: CASSLWTGQETQYF
clone size: -; V gene: TRBV14; D gene: -; J gene: TRBJ1-6; CDR3 DNA: TGTGCCAGCAGCCAGTTTCAGCGTTCACCCCTCCACTTT; CDR3 protein: CASSQFQRSPLHF
clone size: -; V gene: TRBV7-2; D gene: -; J gene: TRBJ2-7; CDR3 DNA: TGTGCCAGCAGCATCGAGGGCGGGGCCTCCTACGAGCAGTACTTC; CDR3 protein: CASSIEGGASYEQYF
clone size: -; V gene: TRBV5-1; D gene: TRBD2; J gene: TRBJ2-3; CDR3 DNA: TGCGCCAGCAGCGTGGGGACTAGCGGGAGTTCGGGCACAGATACGCAGTATTTT; CDR3 protein: CASSVGTSGSSGTDTQYF
clone size: -; V gene: TRBV6-6; D gene: -; J gene: TRBJ2-3; CDR3 DNA: TGTGCCAGCAGTGGGTCGGGGTTCACAGATACGCAGTATTTT; CDR3 protein: CASSGSGFTDTQYF
clone size: -; V gene: TRBV5-1; D gene: TRBD2; J gene: TRBJ2-3; CDR3 DNA: TGCGCCAGCAGAATCCCGACTAGCGGGAGGGATACGCAGTATTTT; CDR3 protein: CASRIPTSGRDTQYF
clone size: -; V gene: TRBV12-3/TRBV12-4; D gene: -; J gene: TRBJ2-5; CDR3 DNA: TGTGCCAGCAGTTTCGCAGGACTGCCCCAAGAGACCCAGTACTTC; CDR3 protein: CASSFAGLPQETQYF
clone size: -; V gene: TRBV29-1; D gene: TRBD1; J gene: TRBJ2-5; CDR3 DNA: TGCAGCGTAAAGACAGGGCAAGAGACCCAGTACTTC; CDR3 protein: CSVKTGQETQYF
clone size: many; V gene: TRBV7-2; D gene: -; J gene: TRBJ2-4; CDR3 DNA: TGTGCCAGCAGCTTAGGGGGGGACTTAAACATTCAGTACTTC; CDR3 protein: CASSLGGDLNIQYF
clone size: -; V gene: TRBV5-5; D gene: -; J gene: TRBJ2-7; CDR3 DNA: TGTGCCAGCAGCTTGGCCGGGACTGTCGGATACGAGCAGTACTTC; CDR3 protein: CASSLAGTVGYEQYF
clone size: few; V gene: TRBV7-3; D gene: TRBD1; J gene: TRBJ2-1; CDR3 DNA: TGTGCCAGCAGCCCCCGGACAGGGGGCTCCTACAATGAGCAGTTCTTC; CDR3 protein: CASSPRTGGSYNEQFF
clone size: few; V gene: TRBV3-1; D gene: TRBD2; J gene: TRBJ2-3; CDR3 DNA: TGTGCCAGCAGCCACCCCGATGGGGCTAGCGGGAGGAGGGGTACAGATACGCAGTATTTT; CDR3 protein: CASSHPDGASGRRGTDTQYF
clone size: -; V gene: TRBV20-1; D gene: TRBD2; J gene: TRBJ2-3; CDR3 DNA: TGCAGAGCTCCCAACCGGGAGGAGTCAGATACGCAGTATTTT; CDR3 protein: CRAPNREESDTQYF
clone size: once; V gene: TRBV18; D gene: TRBD1; J gene: TRBJ2-7; CDR3 DNA: TGTGCCAGCTCACCTACGGGACAGGGGATTGGGTTGACCTACGAGCAGTACTTC; CDR3 protein: CASSPTGQGIGLTYEQYF
clone size: -; V gene: TRBV9; D gene: -; J gene: TRBJ2-3; CDR3 DNA: TGTGCCAGCAGCTCCGCGGGTCGAGATACGCAGTATTTT; CDR3 protein: CASSSAGRDTQYF
clone size: -; V gene: TRBV6-2/TRBV6-3; D gene: TRBD2; J gene: TRBJ2-3; CDR3 DNA: TGTGCCAGCAGTTACCATCGACTAGCGGGAGGAGATACGCAGTATTTT; CDR3 protein: CASSYHRLAGGDTQYF
clone size: -; V gene: TRBV27; D gene: TRBD1; J gene: TRBJ2-7; CDR3 DNA: TGTGCCAGCAGAGATACAGGGACAGGTCAATCCTACGAGCAGTACTTC; CDR3 protein: CASRDTGTGQSYEQYF
clone size: many; V gene: TRBV7-3; D gene: -; J gene: TRBJ2-3; CDR3 DNA: TGTGCCAGCAGCTTAACGGGGTCAAAAAACACAGATACGCAGTATTTT; CDR3 protein: CASSLTGSKNTDTQYF
clone size: -; V gene: TRBV4-2; D gene: TRBD2; J gene: TRBJ2-7; CDR3 DNA: TGTGCCAGCAGCCAATTCCCCAGCGGGACGACCTACGAGCAGTACTTC; CDR3 protein: CASSQFPSGTTYEQYF
clone size: -; V gene: TRBV24-1; D gene: -; J gene: TRBJ2-7; CDR3 DNA: TGTGCCACCAGGGATTCTGAACCCCCCTACGAGCAGTACTTC; CDR3 protein: CATRDSEPPYEQYF
clone size: -; V gene: TRBV12-3/TRBV12-4; D gene: TRBD1; J gene: TRBJ1-1; CDR3 DNA: TGTGCCAGCAGTGGACAGGGGGGGAACACTGAAGCTTTCTTT; CDR3 protein: CASSGQGGNTEAFF
clone size: -; V gene: TRBV9; D gene: -; J gene: TRBJ2-3; CDR3 DNA: TGTGCCAGCAGCGTAGGGGGAAGGCCAGATACGCAGTATTTT; CDR3 protein: CASSVGGRPDTQYF
clone size: -; V gene: TRBV3-1; D gene: -; J gene: TRBJ2-4; CDR3 DNA: TGTGCCGGCAGGGACAACGACAAAAACATTCAGTACTTC; CDR3 protein: CAGRDNDKNIQYF
clone size: many; V gene: TRBV6-5; D gene: -; J gene: TRBJ2-1; CDR3 DNA: TGTGCCAGCAGTTACCCGGGCGGGACAGCTGAGCAGTTCTTC; CDR3 protein: CASSYPGGTAEQFF
clone size: -; V gene: TRBV7-2; D gene: -; J gene: TRBJ2-3; CDR3 DNA: TGTGCCAGCAGCTTCCTTGGGGGCCGGAGCACAGATACGCAGTATTTT; CDR3 protein: CASSFLGGRSTDTQYF
clone size: -; V gene: TRBV6-5; D gene: TRBD2; J gene: TRBJ2-5; CDR3 DNA: TGTGCCAGCAGTTATTGGGGGGGAAGGCGGCTAGCGGCGGAGACCCAGTACTTC; CDR3 protein: CASSYWGGRRLAAETQYF
clone size: few; V gene: TRBV24-1; D gene: -; J gene: TRBJ2-1; CDR3 DNA: TGTGCCACCAGTGATCGGGCCAGCTCCTACAATGAGCAGTTCTTC; CDR3 protein: CATSDRASSYNEQFF
clone size: few; V gene: TRBV20-1; D gene: -; J gene: TRBJ1-5; CDR3 DNA: TGCAGTGCTAGAGCAGGGGATCAGCCCCAGCATTTT; CDR3 protein: CSARAGDQPQHF
clone size: -; V gene: TRBV3-1; D gene: -; J gene: TRBJ2-7; CDR3 DNA: TGTGCCAGCAGCCAAGGTCTAGCGTGGGACCAGTACTTC; CDR3 protein: CASSQGLAWDQYF
clone size: -; V gene: TRBV7-2; D gene: -; J gene: TRBJ2-3; CDR3 DNA: TGTGCCAGCAGCTTAGAAGCGGCGGGATGGGTCACAGATACGCAGTATTTT; CDR3 protein: CASSLEAAGWVTDTQYF
clone size: -; V gene: TRBV20-1; D gene: -; J gene: TRBJ2-5; CDR3 DNA: TGCAGTGCTACCAACACGGGACTCATCCAAGAGACCCAGTACTTC; CDR3 protein: CSATNTGLIQETQYF
clone size: -; V gene: TRBV11-2; D gene: TRBD2; J gene: TRBJ2-7; CDR3 DNA: TGTGCCAGCAGCCGCGCTAGCGGTTCCTACGAGCAGTACTTC; CDR3 protein: CASSRASGSYEQYF
clone size: -; V gene: TRBV6-6; D gene: -; J gene: TRBJ2-3; CDR3 DNA: TGTGCCAGCGGTTACACCGGGACTAGCACAGATACGCAGTATTTT; CDR3 protein: CASGYTGTSTDTQYF